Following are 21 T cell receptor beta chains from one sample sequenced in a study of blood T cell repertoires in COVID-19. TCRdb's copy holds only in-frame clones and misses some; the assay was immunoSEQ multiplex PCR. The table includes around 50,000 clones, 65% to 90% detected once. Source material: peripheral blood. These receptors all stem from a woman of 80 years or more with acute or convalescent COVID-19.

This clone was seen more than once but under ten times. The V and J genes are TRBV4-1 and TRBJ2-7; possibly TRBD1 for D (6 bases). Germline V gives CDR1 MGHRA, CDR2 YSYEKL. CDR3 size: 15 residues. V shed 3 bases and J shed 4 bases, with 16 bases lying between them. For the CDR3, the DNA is TGCGCCAGCAGCCATTTGGCAGGGGAAGTATACGAGCAGTACTTC. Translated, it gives CASSHLAGEVYEQYF.

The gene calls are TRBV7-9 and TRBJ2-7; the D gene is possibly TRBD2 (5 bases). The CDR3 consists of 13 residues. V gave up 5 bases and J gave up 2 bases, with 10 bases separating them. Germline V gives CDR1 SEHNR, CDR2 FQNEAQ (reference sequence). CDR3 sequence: CASSDYGTYEQYF. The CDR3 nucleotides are TGTGCCAGCAGCGACTACGGAACCTACGAGCAGTACTTC.

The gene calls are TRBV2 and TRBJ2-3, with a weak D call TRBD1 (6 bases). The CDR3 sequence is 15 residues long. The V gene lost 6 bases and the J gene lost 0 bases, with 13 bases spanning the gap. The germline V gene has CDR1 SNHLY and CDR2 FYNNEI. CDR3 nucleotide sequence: TGTGCCAGCAGGACGCAGGGGCTCAGCACAGATACGCAGTATTTT. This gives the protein CASRTQGLSTDTQYF.

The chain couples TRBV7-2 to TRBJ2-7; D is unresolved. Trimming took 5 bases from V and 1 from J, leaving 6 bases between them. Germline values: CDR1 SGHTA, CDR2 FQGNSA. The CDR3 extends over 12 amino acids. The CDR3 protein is CASSHGSYEQYF. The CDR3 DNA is TGTGCCAGCAGCCACGGGTCCTACGAGCAGTACTTC.

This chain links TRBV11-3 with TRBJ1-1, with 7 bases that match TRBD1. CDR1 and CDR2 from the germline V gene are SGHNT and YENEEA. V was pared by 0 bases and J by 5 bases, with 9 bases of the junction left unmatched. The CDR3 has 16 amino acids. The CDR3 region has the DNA TGTGCCAGCAGCTTAGAAGAGCCCAGGGGGTGGACTGAAGCTTTCTTT. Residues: CASSLEEPRGWTEAFF.

This CDR3 is CASSWDNGKETQYF. Here the CDR3 DNA reads TGCGCCAGCAGCTGGGACAATGGGAAAGAGACCCAGTACTTC. This chain links TRBV5-1 with TRBJ2-5; possibly TRBD1 for D (6 bases). The CDR3 has 14 residues. Deletions cut 3 bases from V and 3 bases from J, with 12 bases between. Germline-derived CDR1 and CDR2 are SGHRS and YFSETQ.

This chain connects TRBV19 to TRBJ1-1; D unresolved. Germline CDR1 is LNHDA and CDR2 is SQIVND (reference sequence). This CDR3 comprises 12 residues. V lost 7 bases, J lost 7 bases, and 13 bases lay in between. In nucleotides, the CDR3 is TGTGCCAGTACCGTCATTAGCGGTGAAGCTTTCTTT. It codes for CASTVISGEAFF.

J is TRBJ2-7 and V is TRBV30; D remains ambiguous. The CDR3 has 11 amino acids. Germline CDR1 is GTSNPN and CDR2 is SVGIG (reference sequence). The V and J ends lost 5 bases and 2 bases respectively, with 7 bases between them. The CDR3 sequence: CAWSQAYEQYF. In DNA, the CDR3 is TGTGCCTGGTCGCAGGCCTACGAGCAGTACTTC. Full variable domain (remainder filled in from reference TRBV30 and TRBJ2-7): SQTIHQWPATLVQPVGSPLSLECTVEGTSNPNLYWYRQAAGRGLQLLFYSVGIGQISSEVPQNLSASRPQDRQFILSSKKLLLSDSGFYLCAWSQAYEQYFGPGTRLTVT.

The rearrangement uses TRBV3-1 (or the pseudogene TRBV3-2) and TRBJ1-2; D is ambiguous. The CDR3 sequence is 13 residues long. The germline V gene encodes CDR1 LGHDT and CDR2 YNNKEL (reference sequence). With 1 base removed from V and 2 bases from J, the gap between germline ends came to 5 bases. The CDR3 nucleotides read TGTGCCAGCAGCCAAGGAGGGAACTATGGCTACACCTTC. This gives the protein CASSQGGNYGYTF.

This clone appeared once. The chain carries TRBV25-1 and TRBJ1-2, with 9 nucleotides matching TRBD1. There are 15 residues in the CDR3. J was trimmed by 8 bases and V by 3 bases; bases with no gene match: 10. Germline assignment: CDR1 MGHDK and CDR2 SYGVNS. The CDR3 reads CASSEPGTGSVGYTF. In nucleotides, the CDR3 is TGTGCCAGCAGTGAGCCCGGGACAGGGAGTGTCGGCTACACCTTC.

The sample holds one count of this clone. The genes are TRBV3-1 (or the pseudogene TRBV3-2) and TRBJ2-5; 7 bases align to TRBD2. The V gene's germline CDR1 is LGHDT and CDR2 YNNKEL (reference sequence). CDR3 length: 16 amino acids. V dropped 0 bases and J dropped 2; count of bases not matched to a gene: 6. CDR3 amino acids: CASSQDPLASQETQYF. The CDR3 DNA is TGTGCCAGCAGCCAAGATCCACTAGCGAGTCAAGAGACCCAGTACTTC.

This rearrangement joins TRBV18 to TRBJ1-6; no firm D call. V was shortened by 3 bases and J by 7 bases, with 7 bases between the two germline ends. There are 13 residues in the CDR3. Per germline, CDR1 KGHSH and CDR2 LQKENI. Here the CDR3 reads CASSPVGNSPLHF. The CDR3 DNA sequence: TGTGCCAGCTCACCGGTGGGCAATTCACCCCTCCACTTT. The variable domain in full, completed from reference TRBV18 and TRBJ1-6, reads NAGVMQNPRHLVRRRGQEARLRCSPMKGHSHVYWYRQLPEEGLKFMVYLQKENIIDESGMPKERFSAEFPKEGPSILRIQQVVRGDSAAYFCASSPVGNSPLHFGNGTRLTVT.

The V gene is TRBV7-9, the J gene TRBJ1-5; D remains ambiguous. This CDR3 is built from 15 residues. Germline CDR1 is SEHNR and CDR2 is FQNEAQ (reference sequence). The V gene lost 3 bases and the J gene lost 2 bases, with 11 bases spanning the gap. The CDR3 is CASSLGGLGNQPQHF. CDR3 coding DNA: TGTGCCAGCAGCTTGGGAGGGCTCGGCAATCAGCCCCAGCATTTT.

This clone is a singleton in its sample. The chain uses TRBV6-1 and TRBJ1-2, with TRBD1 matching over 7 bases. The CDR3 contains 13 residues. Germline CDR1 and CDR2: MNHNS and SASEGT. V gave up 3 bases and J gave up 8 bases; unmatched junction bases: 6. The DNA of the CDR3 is TGTGCCAGCAGTGATTACAGGGGCAGAGGCTACACCTTC. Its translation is CASSDYRGRGYTF.

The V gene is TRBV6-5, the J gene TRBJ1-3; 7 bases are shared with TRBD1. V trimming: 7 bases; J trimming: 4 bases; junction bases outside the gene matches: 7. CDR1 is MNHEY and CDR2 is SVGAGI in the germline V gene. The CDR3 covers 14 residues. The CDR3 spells CASKDRVGGNTIYF. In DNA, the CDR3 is TGTGCCAGCAAAGACAGGGTTGGGGGAAACACCATATATTTT.

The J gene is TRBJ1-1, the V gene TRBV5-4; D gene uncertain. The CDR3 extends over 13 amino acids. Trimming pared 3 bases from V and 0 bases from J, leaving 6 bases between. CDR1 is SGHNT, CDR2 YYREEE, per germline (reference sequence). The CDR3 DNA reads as TGTGCCAGCAGCTATCCAATGAACACTGAAGCTTTCTTT. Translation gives CASSYPMNTEAFF.

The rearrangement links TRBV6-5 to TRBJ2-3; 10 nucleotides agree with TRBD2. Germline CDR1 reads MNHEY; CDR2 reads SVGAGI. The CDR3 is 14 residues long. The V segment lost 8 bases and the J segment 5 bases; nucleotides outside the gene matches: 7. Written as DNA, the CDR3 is TGTGCCAGCTACAGCGGGGGGGCGGGAGATACGCAGTATTTT. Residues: CASYSGGAGDTQYF.

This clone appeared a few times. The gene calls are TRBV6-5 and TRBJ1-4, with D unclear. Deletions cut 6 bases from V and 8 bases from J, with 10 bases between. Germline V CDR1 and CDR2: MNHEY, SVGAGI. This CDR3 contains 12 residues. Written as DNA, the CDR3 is TGTGCCAGCAGCGGAGCCCGGGAAAAACTGTTTTTT. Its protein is CASSGAREKLFF.

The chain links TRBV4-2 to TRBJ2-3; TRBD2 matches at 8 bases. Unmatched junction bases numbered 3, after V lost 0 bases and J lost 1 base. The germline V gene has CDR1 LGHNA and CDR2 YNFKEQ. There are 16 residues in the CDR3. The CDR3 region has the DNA TGTGCCAGCAGCCAAGAAGGGCGGGGGGGCACAGATACGCAGTATTTT. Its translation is CASSQEGRGGTDTQYF.

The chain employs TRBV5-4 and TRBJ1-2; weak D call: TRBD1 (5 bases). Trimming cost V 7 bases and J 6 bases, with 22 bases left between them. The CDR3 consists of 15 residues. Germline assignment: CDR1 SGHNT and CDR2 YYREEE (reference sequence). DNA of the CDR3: TGTGCCAGCTACTTGAAGGGGCAGGGTAAAGATGGCTACACCTTC. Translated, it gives CASYLKGQGKDGYTF.

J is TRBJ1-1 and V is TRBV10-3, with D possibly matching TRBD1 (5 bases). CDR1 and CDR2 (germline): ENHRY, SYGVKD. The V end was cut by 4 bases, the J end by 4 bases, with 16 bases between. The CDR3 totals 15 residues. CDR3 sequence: CAISGARQSATEAFF. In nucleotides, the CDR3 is TGTGCCATCAGTGGGGCCCGACAGAGCGCCACTGAAGCTTTCTTT.